The 6 T cell receptor beta chains in this list originate from one sample, sequenced in a study of blood T cell repertoires in COVID-19 (TCRdb year 2020). Libraries were prepared through the immunoSEQ multiplex PCR assay. TCRdb holds this immuneACCESS table with in-frame rearrangements only. Some clones are missing; in checked studies, unresolved V genes explain under half, and the rest has no known cause. For this sample the table gives 200,000 to 250,000 clones, of which approximately 78% were detected only once. The leading ten clones occupy 8.2% of the sample. Sequences were obtained from peripheral blood. All receptors derive from an elderly woman with COVID-19, enrolled during active disease.

This clone showed up just a few times. V and J are TRBV19 and TRBJ1-2, with 8 bases identical to TRBD1. The CDR3 contains 17 residues. Germline lookup yields CDR1 LNHDA and CDR2 SQIVND (reference sequence). With V trimmed by 6 bases and J by 8 bases, 20 bases remained unmatched. The CDR3 loop is CASSPVTPGQAAYGYTF. DNA of the CDR3: TGTGCCAGTAGCCCTGTTACTCCGGGACAGGCGGCTTACGGCTACACCTTC.

This chain links TRBV5-1 with TRBJ2-7; TRBD1 agrees at 7 bases. CDR1 is SGHRS, CDR2 YFSETQ, per germline. Trimming removed 2 bases from V and 3 bases from J; junction bases left unmatched: 5. There are 14 residues in the CDR3. CDR3 region: CASSFSGQNYEQYF. In DNA form, the CDR3 reads TGCGCCAGCAGCTTCTCGGGACAGAACTACGAGCAGTACTTC.

This clone has only a few counts. This chain joins TRBV4-1 and TRBJ1-1, with 8 bases aligning to TRBD1. V dropped 4 bases and J dropped 1; count of bases not matched to a gene: 8. The CDR3 length is 16 residues. Germline CDR1 reads MGHRA; CDR2 reads YSYEKL. The DNA for the CDR3 is TGCGCCAGCAGCCTGGGGTGGGGGACAGGGAACACTGAAGCTTTCTTT. It is translated as CASSLGWGTGNTEAFF.

The genes are TRBV11-2 and TRBJ2-1; D call uncertain. Germline V gives CDR1 SGHAT, CDR2 FQNNGV. CDR3 length equals 16 residues. V lost 5 bases and J lost 0, with 14 bases in between. The CDR3: CASSPRSPSSYNEQFF. CDR3 nucleotides: TGTGCCAGCAGCCCCCGGAGCCCCAGCTCCTACAATGAGCAGTTCTTC.

This chain uses TRBV27 with TRBJ1-2; weak D call: TRBD1 (5 bases). The length of the CDR3 is 14 residues. The ends were cut back, 7 bases at V and 2 bases at J, with 14 bases in the middle. CDR1 and CDR2 from the germline V gene are MNHEY and SMNVEV (reference sequence). The CDR3 protein is CASKGHGSNYGYTF. DNA of the CDR3: TGTGCCAGCAAGGGGCACGGATCCAACTATGGCTACACCTTC.

V gene TRBV28 combines with J gene TRBJ2-7; a possible D gene is TRBD1 (5 bases). The V and J ends lost 6 bases and 5 bases respectively, with 14 bases between them. The germline V gene has CDR1 MDHEN and CDR2 SYDVKM. The CDR3 has 13 residues. The CDR3, as DNA: TGTGCCAGCAGGCCCAGGGTGCCGCACGAGCAGTACTTC. This encodes CASRPRVPHEQYF.